This TCR beta chain was captured by sequencing in a study of control samples from healthy donors and cancer patients. Sequencing was performed with immunoSEQ multiplex PCR; in TCRdb, only in-frame clones are kept and a portion is missing. The sample has about 130,000 clones, 92% seen once. Sequencing used PBMCs. This sequence was found in a man aged 80 or over with head and neck cancer.

The CDR3 DNA reads TGTGCCAGCAGAGGGATGGGACAGGGGTACACTGAAGCTTTCTTT. It is translated as CASRGMGQGYTEAFF. The rearrangement joins TRBV6-5 to TRBJ1-1; 10 bases match TRBD1. CDR3 length: 15 residues. V was pared by 6 bases and J by 3 bases, with 7 bases of the junction left unmatched. The germline gives CDR1 MNHEY, CDR2 SVGAGI.